What follows describes a single TCR beta chain. Its antigen is not known. This sample was included in a study of blood T cells in healthy people across ages. Overall study results and limits: TCR beta diversity correlated strongly with naive T cell percentage. Significant beta diversity loss was already apparent by age about 42, declining roughly linearly. Naive and antigen-experienced cells were not separated, limiting conclusive comparison. In the absence of known donor CMV status, changes in expanded clonotypes were possibly confounded.

Losses at the gene ends were 4 bases for V and 2 bases for J; bases not matched to a gene: 9. Germline V lookup: CDR1 LGHDT, CDR2 YNNKEL (reference sequence). This CDR3 region has 16 residues. Combining a sample-barcoded 5' primer with a J-beta primer mix, a second PCR ran for roughly 7 to 12 cycles. Using its own MiXCR run on the 5' RACE reads, TCRdb lists one record per CDR3 protein. Seen here are more than 1 million distinct CDR3 sequences, 45% observed once, and the top ten hold 15% to 20%. This chain joins TRBV3-1 and TRBJ2-3, with TRBD2 identical over 7 bases. The specimen was blood. This receptor was obtained from a woman in her sixties or seventies in good health. The CDR3 is CASSPLAVRATDTQYF. The CDR3 DNA reads as TGTGCCAGCAGCCCTCTAGCGGTCCGCGCCACAGATACGCAGTATTTT.